The clone carrying this T cell receptor beta chain was observed once. The record originates from a study of blood T cell repertoires in COVID-19. Overall study: Samples representing acute and convalescent COVID-19 were sourced from the United States, Italy and Spain. PBMCs, B-cell-depleted T cells, or T cells were the source of the cDNA or gDNA that made up the material.

Donors were grouped by their self-reported clinical history. The authors' processing: How many nucleated cells were present was estimated from reference gene primer amplification. The repertoire was sequenced with immunoSEQ multiplex PCR; TCRdb's copy has only in-frame clones and lacks some. For V, J and clone size, that table is used; D and trimming come from the DNA. The sample contains roughly 180,000 clones, approximately 85% of which appear only once. J was trimmed by 3 bases and V by 5 bases; bases with no gene match: 6. CDR3 length equals 15 residues. CDR1 is MDHEN, CDR2 SYDVKM, per germline. This sequence originates from a woman aged 30 to 39 who had recovered from COVID-19. The V gene is TRBV28, the J gene TRBJ2-7; 11 bases are a match to TRBD2. The specimen was PBMCs or T cells enriched from blood (not recorded which). The CDR3 DNA is TGTGCCAGCAGTACGACTAGCGGGGTATACTACGAGCAGTACTTC. This gives the protein CASSTTSGVYYEQYF. The whole variable domain, remainder taken from reference TRBV28 and TRBJ2-7, is DVKVTQSSRYLVKRTGEKVFLECVQDMDHENMFWYRQDPGLGLRLIYFSYDVKMKEKGDIPEGYSVSREKKERFSLILESASTNQTSMYLCASSTTSGVYYEQYFGPGTRLTVT.